The present T cell receptor (beta chain) was sequenced within a study of cytomegalovirus exposure and HLA in healthy donors. Whole-study findings and limits: There were some public TCRs occurring in many donors, but most TCR sequences were rare. A later analysis found TCR association rates differed by HLA locus, highest for DRB1 and lowest for HLA-C. The number of N-insertions in an Asian-associated ancestry cluster was reportedly below the approximately 680-donor mean in a later analysis.

Note on this clone: Antigen: not known.

The PCR had 60 Vbeta and 13 Jbeta primers. The table came from immunoSEQ multiplex PCR; TCRdb's copy has only in-frame clones and leaves some out. The data hold 150,000 to 200,000 clones, with around 88% observed a single time. CDR1 and CDR2 from the germline V gene are GTSNPN and SVGIG (reference sequence). V lost 5 bases to trimming and J lost 0 bases, with 11 bases between them. The CDR3 consists of 13 residues. While unrecorded immune exposures were likely, the donors were nominally healthy when sampled. The material sequenced was PBMCs. This chain uses TRBV30 with TRBJ2-7, with D maybe TRBD1 (5 bases). The TCR sequence derives from a man in his forties or fifties in good health and CMV-seropositive. The CDR3 protein is CAWDSVSSYEQYF. The CDR3, as DNA: TGTGCCTGGGACAGTGTTAGCTCCTACGAGCAGTACTTC.